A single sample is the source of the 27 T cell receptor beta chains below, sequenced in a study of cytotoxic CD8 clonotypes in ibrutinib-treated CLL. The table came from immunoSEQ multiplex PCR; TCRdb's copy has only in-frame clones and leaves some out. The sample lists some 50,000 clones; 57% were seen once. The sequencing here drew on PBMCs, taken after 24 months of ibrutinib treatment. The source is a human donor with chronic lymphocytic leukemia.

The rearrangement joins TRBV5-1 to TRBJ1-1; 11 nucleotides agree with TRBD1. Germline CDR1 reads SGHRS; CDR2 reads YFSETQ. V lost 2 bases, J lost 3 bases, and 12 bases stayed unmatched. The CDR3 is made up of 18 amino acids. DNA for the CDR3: TGCGCCAGCAGCTTATGGGGACGGACAGGGGGCTTGGACACTGAAGCTTTCTTT. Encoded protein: CASSLWGRTGGLDTEAFF. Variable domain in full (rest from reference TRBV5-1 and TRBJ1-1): KAGVTQTPRYLIKTRGQQVTLSCSPISGHRSVSWYQQTPGQGLQFLFEYFSETQRNKGNFPGRFSGRQFSNSRSEMNVSTLELGDSALYLCASSLWGRTGGLDTEAFFGQGTRLTVV.

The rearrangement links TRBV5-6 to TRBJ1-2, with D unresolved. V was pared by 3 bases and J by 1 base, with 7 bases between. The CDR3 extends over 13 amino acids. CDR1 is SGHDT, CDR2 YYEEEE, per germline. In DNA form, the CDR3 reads TGTGCCAGCAGCTATGGGGATAACTATGGCTACACCTTC. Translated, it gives CASSYGDNYGYTF.

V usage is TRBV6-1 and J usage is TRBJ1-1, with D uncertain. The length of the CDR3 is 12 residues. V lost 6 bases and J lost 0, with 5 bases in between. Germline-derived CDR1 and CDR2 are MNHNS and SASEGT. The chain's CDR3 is CASRTMNTEAFF. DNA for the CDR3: TGTGCCAGCAGAACCATGAACACTGAAGCTTTCTTT.

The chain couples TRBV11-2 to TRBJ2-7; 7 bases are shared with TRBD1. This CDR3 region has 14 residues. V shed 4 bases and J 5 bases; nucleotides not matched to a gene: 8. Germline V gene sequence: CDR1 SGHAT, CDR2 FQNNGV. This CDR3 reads CASSSVRGRHEQYF. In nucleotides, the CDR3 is TGTGCCAGCAGCTCAGTGAGGGGGCGGCACGAGCAGTACTTC.

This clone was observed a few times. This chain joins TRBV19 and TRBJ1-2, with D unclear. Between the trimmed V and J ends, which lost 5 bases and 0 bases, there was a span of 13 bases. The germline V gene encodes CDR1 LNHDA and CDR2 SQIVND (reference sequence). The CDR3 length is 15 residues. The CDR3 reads CASSQSTNPNYGYTF. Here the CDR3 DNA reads TGTGCCAGTAGTCAGTCGACAAACCCTAACTATGGCTACACCTTC.

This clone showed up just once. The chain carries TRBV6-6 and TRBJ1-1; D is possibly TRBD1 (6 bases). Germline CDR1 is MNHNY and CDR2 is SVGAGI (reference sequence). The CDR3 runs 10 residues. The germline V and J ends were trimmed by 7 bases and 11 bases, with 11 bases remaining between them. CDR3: CASTRDKAFF. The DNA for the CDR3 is TGTGCCAGCACCCGGGACAAGGCTTTCTTT.

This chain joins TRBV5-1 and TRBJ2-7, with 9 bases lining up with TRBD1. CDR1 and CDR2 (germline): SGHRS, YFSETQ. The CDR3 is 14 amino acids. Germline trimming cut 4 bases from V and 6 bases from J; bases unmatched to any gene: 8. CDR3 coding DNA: TGCGCCAGCAGCCCCTGGGACAGGGCGGGCGAGCAGTACTTC. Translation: CASSPWDRAGEQYF.

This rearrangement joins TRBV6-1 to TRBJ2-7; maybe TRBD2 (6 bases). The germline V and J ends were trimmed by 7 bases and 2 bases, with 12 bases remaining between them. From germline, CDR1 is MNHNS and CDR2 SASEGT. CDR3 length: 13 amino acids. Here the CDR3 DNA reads TGTGCCAGCAAGGAGGGAGTCGCCTACGAGCAGTACTTC. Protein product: CASKEGVAYEQYF.

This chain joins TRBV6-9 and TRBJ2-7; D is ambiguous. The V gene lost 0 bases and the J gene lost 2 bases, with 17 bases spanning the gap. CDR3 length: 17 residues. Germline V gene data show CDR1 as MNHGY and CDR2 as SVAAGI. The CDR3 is CASSYSWSGRRPYEQYF. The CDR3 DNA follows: TGTGCCAGCAGTTATTCGTGGTCAGGCCGCCGACCCTACGAGCAGTACTTC.

CDR3 amino acids: CASSLVVPTDTQYF. CDR3 DNA sequence: TGCGCCAGCAGCTTGGTTGTCCCGACAGATACGCAGTATTTT. The chain links TRBV5-1 to TRBJ2-3; D gene uncertain. V gave up 0 bases and J gave up 3 bases, with 8 bases separating them. This CDR3 region has 14 residues. Germline assignment: CDR1 SGHRS and CDR2 YFSETQ.

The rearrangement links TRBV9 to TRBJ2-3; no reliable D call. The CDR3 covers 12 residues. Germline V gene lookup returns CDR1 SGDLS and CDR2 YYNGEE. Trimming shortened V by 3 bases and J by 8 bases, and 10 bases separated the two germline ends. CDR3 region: CASSASGSTQYF. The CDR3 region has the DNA TGTGCCAGCAGCGCGTCAGGTAGTACGCAGTATTTT.

The DNA of the CDR3 is TGCGCCAGCAGCTTGGCGTTAACAACCTACGAGCAGTACTTC. Translating gives CASSLALTTYEQYF. The chain recombines TRBV5-1 with TRBJ2-7; D uncertain. The V gene's germline CDR1 is SGHRS and CDR2 YFSETQ. The CDR3 is made up of 14 amino acids. Trimming took 0 bases from V and 2 from J, leaving 9 bases between them.

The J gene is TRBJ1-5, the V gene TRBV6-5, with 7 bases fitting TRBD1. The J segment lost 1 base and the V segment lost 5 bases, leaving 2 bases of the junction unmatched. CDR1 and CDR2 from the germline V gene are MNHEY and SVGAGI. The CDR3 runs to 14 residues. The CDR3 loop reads CASSVQGSNQPQHF. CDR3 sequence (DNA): TGTGCCAGCAGTGTACAGGGGAGCAATCAGCCCCAGCATTTT.

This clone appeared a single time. CDR3 bases: TGCGCCAGCAGCCGCCGGGTAGCGGGGGCTGAGGAGACCCAGTACTTC. Encoded protein: CASSRRVAGAEETQYF. This chain uses TRBV5-1 with TRBJ2-5; 9 bases agree with TRBD2. The CDR3 has 16 residues. J lost 5 bases, V lost 4 bases, and 12 bases had no gene match. Germline-derived CDR1 and CDR2 are SGHRS and YFSETQ.

The CDR3 region is CASSLGPGGHQPQHF. The CDR3 DNA follows: TGTGCCAGCAGCTTAGGCCCGGGCGGCCATCAGCCCCAGCATTTT. V is TRBV11-2 and J is TRBJ1-5; D is ambiguous. This CDR3 has 15 residues. Germline CDR1 SGHAT, CDR2 FQNNGV. With 1 base removed from V and 5 bases from J, the gap between germline ends came to 12 bases. Together with reference TRBV11-2 and TRBJ1-5, the CDR3 gives the full variable domain: EAGVAQSPRYKIIEKRQSVAFWCNPISGHATLYWYQQILGQGPKLLIQFQNNGVVDDSQLPKDRFSAERLKGVDSTLKIQPAKLEDSAVYLCASSLGPGGHQPQHFGDGTRLSIL.

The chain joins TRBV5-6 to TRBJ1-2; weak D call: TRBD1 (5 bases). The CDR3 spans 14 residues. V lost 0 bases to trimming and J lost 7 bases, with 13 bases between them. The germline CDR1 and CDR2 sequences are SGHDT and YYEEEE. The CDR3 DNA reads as TGTGCCAGCAGCTTGGGGTTCGGGGGAGGTGGCTACACCTTC. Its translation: CASSLGFGGGGYTF.

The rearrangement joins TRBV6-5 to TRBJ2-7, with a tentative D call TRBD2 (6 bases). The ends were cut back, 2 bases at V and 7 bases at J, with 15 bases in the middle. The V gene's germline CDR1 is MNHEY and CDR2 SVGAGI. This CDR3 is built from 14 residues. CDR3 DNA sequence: TGTGCCAGCAGTTACGACTCTAGCGTGGGGGAGCAGTACTTC. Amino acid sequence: CASSYDSSVGEQYF.

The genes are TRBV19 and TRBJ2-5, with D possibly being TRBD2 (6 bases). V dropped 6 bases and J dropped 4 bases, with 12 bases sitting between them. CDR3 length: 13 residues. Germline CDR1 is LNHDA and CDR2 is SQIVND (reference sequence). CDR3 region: CASSRGRGETQYF. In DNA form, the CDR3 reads TGTGCCAGTAGCCGGGGGAGAGGAGAGACCCAGTACTTC.

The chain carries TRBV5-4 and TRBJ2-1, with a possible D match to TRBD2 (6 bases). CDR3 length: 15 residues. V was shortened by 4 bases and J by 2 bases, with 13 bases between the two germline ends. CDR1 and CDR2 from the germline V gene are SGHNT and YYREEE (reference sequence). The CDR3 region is CASSTPGRAYNEQFF. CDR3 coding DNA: TGTGCCAGCAGCACCCCCGGGAGAGCCTACAATGAGCAGTTCTTC.

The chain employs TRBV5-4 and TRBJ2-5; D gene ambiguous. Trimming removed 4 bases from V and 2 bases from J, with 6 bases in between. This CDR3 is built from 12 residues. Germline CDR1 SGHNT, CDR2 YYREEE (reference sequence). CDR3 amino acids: CASSEVQETQYF. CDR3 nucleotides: TGTGCCAGCAGCGAGGTGCAAGAGACCCAGTACTTC.

The CDR3 here is CASSLEVLYNSPLHF. Here the CDR3 DNA reads TGCGCCAGCAGCTTGGAGGTACTGTATAATTCACCCCTCCACTTT. The chain couples TRBV5-1 to TRBJ1-6, with D hard to call. The V and J ends lost 0 bases and 4 bases respectively, with 8 bases between them. Germline values: CDR1 SGHRS, CDR2 YFSETQ. This CDR3 contains 15 residues.

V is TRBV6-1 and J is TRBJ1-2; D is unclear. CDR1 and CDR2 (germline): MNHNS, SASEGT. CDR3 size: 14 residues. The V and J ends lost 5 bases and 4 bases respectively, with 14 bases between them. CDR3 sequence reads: CASSSGRLGYGYTF. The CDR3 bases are TGTGCCAGCAGTTCCGGGAGATTGGGCTATGGCTACACCTTC.

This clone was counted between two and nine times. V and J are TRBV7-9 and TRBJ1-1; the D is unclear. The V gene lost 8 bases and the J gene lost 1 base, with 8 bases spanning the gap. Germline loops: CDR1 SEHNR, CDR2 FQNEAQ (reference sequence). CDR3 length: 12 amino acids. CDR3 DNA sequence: TGTGCCAGCGCAAATCCGAACACTGAAGCTTTCTTT. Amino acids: CASANPNTEAFF. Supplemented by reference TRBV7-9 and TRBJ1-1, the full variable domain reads DTGVSQNPRHKITKRGQNVTFRCDPISEHNRLYWYRQTLGQGPEFLTYFQNEAQLEKSRLLSDRFSAERPKGSFSTLEIQRTEQGDSAMYLCASANPNTEAFFGQGTRLTVV.

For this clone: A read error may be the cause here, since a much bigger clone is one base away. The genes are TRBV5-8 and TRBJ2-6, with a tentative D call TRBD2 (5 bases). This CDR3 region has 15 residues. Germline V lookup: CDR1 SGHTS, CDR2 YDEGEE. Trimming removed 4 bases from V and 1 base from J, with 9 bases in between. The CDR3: CASSPPGSGANVLTF. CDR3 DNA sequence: TGTGCCAGCAGCCCCCCGGGGTCTGGGGCCAACGTCCTGACTTTC.

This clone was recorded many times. In DNA, the CDR3 is TGTGCCAGCAGCATGGACAGGGAAGGCTACACCTTC. It translates to CASSMDREGYTF. The gene calls are TRBV5-4 and TRBJ1-2, with 8 bases fitting TRBD1. Germline lookup yields CDR1 SGHNT and CDR2 YYREEE (reference sequence). The CDR3 is 12 amino acids. V shed 4 bases and J 8 bases; nucleotides not matched to a gene: 4.

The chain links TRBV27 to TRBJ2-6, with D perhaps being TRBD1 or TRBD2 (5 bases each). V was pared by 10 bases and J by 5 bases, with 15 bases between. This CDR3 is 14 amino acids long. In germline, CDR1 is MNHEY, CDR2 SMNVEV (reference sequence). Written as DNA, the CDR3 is TGTGCCACCCGGTTAGGGGACCGGGCCAACGTCCTGACTTTC. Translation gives CATRLGDRANVLTF.

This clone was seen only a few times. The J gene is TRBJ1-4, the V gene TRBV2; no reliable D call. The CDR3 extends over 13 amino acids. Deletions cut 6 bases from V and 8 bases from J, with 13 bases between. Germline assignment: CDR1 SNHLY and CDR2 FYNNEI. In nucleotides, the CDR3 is TGTGCCAGCAGCCCCCAAAGGCGGGAAAAACTGTTTTTT. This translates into CASSPQRREKLFF.